Below, 2 T cell receptor beta chains from the same sample are listed, as sequenced in a study of Ad26.COV2.S vaccination and SARS-CoV-2 variants. Noted treatment: about 20 received Ad26.COV2.S at low or high dose, single or two shots; 5 received placebo; per-sample allocation not given. Sampling occurred on day 63 after the first vaccine or placebo injection. Here immunoSEQ multiplex PCR was the method, and the copy in TCRdb shows in-frame clones only, minus some. The data contain 300,000 to 350,000 clones, approximately 86% of them singletons. Sequencing used peripheral blood, obtained in a trial of Ad26.COV2.S vaccine versus placebo. The receptors shown here come from a person between 18 and 60 years old who received the Ad26.COV2.S COVID-19 vaccine or a placebo.

This clone was picked up one time. This chain joins TRBV28 and TRBJ2-2, with a possible D match to TRBD1 (6 bases). V shed 6 bases and J shed 4 bases, with 21 bases lying between them. The CDR3 runs to 17 residues. Germline CDR1 MDHEN, CDR2 SYDVKM. The CDR3 reads CASRLFPGVLGTGELFF. CDR3 coding DNA: TGTGCCAGCAGGCTTTTTCCAGGGGTCTTAGGCACCGGGGAGCTGTTTTTT.

The rearrangement uses TRBV25-1 and TRBJ1-6, with D perhaps TRBD1 (6 bases). Germline CDR1 reads MGHDK; CDR2 reads SYGVNS. The CDR3 loop spans 18 amino acids. Between the trimmed V and J ends, which lost 4 bases and 2 bases, there was a span of 18 bases. The CDR3 nucleotides read TGTGCCAGCAGTGGGACTAAGCGGACAGATACCTATAATTCACCCCTCCACTTT. It encodes CASSGTKRTDTYNSPLHF.